This T cell receptor (beta chain) appears in the sequencing data of a study of T cells in Graves' hyperthyroidism and ophthalmopathy. Trimming stripped 8 bases from V and 1 base from J, with 17 bases between. The CDR3 is 15 amino acids. Germline V gives CDR1 SNHLY, CDR2 FYNNEI. Stable hyperthyroidism: no ophthalmopathy progression over 18 months of follow-up. Authors of the study amplified TCR beta CDR3 regions from RNA transcripts. During a first-round RT-PCR of the TCR CDR3, the HTBI primer set was used. From the multiplex PCR reads, TCRdb called clonotypes with MiXCR, one entry per CDR3 protein. The repertoire holds hundreds of thousands of distinct CDR3 sequences, roughly 50% seen once, with 8.2% in the top ten.

The sequence came from a young woman with Graves' hyperthyroidism. The chain has TRBV2 and TRBJ2-5; D tentatively fits TRBD1 or TRBD2 (7 bases each). Sample: peripheral blood or thyroid tissue (not recorded which). CDR3 DNA: TGTGCCAGCCATCCCAGGGGGGGGCCCCAAGAGACCCAGTACTTC. Residues: CASHPRGGPQETQYF.